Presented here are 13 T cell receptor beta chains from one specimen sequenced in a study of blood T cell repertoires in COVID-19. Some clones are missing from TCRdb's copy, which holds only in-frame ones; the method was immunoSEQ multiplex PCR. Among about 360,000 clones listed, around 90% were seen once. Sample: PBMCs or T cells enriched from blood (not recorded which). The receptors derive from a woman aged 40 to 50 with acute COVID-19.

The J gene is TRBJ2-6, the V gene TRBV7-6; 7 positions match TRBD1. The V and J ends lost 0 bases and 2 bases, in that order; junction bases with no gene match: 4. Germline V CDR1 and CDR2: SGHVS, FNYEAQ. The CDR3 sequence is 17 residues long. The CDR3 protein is CASSLAWTGTGANVLTF. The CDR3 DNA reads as TGTGCCAGCAGCTTAGCGTGGACAGGCACTGGGGCCAACGTCCTGACTTTC.

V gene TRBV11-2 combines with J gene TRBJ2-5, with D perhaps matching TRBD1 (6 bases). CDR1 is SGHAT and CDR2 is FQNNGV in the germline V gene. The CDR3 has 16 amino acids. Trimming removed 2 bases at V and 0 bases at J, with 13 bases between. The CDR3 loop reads CASSLSRGLHQETQYF. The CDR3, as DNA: TGTGCCAGCAGCTTATCCAGGGGATTGCACCAAGAGACCCAGTACTTC.

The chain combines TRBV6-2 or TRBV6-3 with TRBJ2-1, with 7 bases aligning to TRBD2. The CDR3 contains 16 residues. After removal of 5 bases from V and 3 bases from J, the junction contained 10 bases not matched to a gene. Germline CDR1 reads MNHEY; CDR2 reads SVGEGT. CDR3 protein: CASSTLLRGDYNEQFF. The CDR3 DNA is TGTGCCAGCAGTACTCTATTACGGGGGGACTACAATGAGCAGTTCTTC.

The CDR3 protein is CASSGGLAGSSYEQYF. In DNA, the CDR3 is TGTGCCAGCAGTGGTGGACTAGCGGGGAGCTCCTACGAGCAGTACTTC. V usage is TRBV6-1 and J usage is TRBJ2-7; TRBD2 matches at 12 bases. Germline V lookup: CDR1 MNHNS, CDR2 SASEGT. The V gene end was trimmed by 4 bases and the J gene end by 0 bases; junction bases not matched to a gene: 4. The CDR3 loop spans 16 amino acids.

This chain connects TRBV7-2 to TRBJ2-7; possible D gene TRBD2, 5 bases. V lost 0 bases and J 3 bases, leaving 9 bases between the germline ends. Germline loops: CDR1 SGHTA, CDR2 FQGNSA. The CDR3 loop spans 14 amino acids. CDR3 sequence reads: CASSLATRDYEQYF. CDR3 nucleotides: TGTGCCAGCAGCTTAGCCACCCGGGACTACGAGCAGTACTTC.

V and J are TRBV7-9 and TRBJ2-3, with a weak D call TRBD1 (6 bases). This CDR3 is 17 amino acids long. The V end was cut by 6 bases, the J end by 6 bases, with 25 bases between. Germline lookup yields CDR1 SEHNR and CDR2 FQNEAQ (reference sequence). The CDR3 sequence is CASSKGDGLGIGDTQYF. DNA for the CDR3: TGTGCCAGCAGTAAGGGGGACGGGCTAGGCATCGGCGATACGCAGTATTTT.

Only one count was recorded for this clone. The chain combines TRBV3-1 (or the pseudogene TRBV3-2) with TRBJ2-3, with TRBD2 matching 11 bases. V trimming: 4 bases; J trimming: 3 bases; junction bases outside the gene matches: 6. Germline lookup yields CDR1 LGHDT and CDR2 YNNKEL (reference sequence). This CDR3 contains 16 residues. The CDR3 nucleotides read TGTGCCAGCAGCCCAGGGGCTAGCGGGGGGACAGATACGCAGTATTTT. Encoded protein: CASSPGASGGTDTQYF.

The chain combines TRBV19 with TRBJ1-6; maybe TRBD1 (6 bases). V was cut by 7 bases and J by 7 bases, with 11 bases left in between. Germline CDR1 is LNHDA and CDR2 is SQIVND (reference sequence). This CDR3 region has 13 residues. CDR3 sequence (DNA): TGTGCCAGTAATCAGGGGTGGAATTCACCCCTCCACTTT. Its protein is CASNQGWNSPLHF.

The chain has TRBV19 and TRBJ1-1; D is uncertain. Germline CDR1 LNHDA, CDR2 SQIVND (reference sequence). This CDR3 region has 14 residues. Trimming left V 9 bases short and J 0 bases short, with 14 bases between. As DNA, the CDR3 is TGTGCCAGCGTAGGAGGGCGAGTGAACACTGAAGCTTTCTTT. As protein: CASVGGRVNTEAFF.

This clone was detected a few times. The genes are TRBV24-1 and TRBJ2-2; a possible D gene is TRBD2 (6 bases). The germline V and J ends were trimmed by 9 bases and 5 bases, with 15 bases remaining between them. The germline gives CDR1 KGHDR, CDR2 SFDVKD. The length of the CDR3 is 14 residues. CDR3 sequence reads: CATGGGEETGELFF. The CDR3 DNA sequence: TGTGCCACCGGCGGCGGGGAGGAGACCGGGGAGCTGTTTTTT.

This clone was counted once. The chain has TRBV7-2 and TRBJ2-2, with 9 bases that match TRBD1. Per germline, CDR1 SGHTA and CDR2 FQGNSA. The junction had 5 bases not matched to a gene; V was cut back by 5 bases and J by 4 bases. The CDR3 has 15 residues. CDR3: CASSTHRGLTGELFF. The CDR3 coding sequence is TGTGCCAGCAGCACCCACAGGGGGCTCACCGGGGAGCTGTTTTTT.

DNA for the CDR3: TGTGCCAGCAGCTTAACATGGGGCAGGGGAGGGGAAAAACTGTTTTTT. This translates into CASSLTWGRGGEKLFF. The genes are TRBV7-8 and TRBJ1-4; TRBD1 is a possible D gene (6 bases). The germline CDR1 and CDR2 sequences are SGHVS and FQNEAQ. Deletions cut 2 bases from V and 8 bases from J, with 18 bases between. This CDR3 has 16 amino acids.

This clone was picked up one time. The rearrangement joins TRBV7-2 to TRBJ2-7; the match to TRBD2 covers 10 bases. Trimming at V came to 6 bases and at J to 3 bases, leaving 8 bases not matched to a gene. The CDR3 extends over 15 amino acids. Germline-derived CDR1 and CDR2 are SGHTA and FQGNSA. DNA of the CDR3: TGTGCCAGCAGTCCCCAAGGACTAGCGGTCTACGAGCAGTACTTC. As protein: CASSPQGLAVYEQYF.